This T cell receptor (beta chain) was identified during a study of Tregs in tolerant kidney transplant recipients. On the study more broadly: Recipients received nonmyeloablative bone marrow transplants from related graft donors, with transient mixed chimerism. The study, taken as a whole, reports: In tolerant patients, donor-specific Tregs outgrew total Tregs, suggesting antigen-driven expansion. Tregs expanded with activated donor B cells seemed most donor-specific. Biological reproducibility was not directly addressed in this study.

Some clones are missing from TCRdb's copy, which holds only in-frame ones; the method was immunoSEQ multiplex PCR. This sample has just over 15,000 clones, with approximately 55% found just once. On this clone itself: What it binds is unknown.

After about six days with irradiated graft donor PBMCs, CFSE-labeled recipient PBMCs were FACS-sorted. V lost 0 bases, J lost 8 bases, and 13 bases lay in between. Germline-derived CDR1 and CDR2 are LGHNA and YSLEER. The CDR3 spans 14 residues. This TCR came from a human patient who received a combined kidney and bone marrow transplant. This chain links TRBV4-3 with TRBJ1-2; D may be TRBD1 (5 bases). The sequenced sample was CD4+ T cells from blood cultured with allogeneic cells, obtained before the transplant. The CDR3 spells CASSQDDRQRGYTF. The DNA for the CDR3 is TGCGCCAGCAGCCAAGATGACCGACAGAGGGGCTACACCTTC.